The sequence of this T cell receptor (beta chain) was determined in a study of control samples from healthy donors and cancer patients. The ends were cut back, 3 bases at V and 2 bases at J, with 4 bases in the middle. Germline CDR1 ENHRY, CDR2 SYGVKD. The CDR3 has 12 amino acids. Libraries were prepared by immunoSEQ multiplex PCR; TCRdb keeps only in-frame clonotypes and omits some of them. The repertoire holds about 160,000 clones, with approximately 93% as singletons. The receptor comes from a woman aged 35 to 49 in good health. The specimen sequenced was blood. The rearrangement joins TRBV10-3 to TRBJ1-1; no firm D call. The CDR3 sequence: CAISDYNTEAFF. The CDR3 DNA follows: TGTGCCATCAGTGACTACAACACTGAAGCTTTCTTT.